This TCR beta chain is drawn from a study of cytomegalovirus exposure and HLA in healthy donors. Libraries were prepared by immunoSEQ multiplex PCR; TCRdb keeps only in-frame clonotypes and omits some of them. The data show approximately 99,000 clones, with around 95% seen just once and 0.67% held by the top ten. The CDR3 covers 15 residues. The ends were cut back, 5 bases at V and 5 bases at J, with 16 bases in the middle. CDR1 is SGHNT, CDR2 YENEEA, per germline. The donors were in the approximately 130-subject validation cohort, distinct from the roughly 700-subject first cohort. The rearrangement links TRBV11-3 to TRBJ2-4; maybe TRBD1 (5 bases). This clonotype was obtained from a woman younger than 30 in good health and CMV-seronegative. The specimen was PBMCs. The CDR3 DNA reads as TGTGCCAGCAGCCCGAATAGGGGCACGGAAAACATTCAGTACTTC. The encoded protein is CASSPNRGTENIQYF. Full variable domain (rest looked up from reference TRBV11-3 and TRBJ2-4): EAGVVQSPRYKIIEKKQPVAFWCNPISGHNTLYWYLQNLGQGPELLIRYENEEAVDDSQLPKDRFSAERLKGVDSTLKIQPAELGDSAVYLCASSPNRGTENIQYFGAGTRLSVL.